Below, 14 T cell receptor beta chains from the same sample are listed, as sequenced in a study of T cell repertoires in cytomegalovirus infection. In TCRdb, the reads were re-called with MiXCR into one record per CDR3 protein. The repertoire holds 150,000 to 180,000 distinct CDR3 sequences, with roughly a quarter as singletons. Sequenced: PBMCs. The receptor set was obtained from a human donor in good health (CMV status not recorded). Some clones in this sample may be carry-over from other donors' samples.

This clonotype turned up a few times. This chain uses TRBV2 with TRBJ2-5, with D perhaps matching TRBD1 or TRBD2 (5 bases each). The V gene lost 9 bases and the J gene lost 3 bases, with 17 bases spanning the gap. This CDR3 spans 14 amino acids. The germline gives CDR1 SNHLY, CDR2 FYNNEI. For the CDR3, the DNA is TGTGCCAGTACCAGGTGGGGGATCGAAGAGACCCAGTACTTC. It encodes CASTRWGIEETQYF.

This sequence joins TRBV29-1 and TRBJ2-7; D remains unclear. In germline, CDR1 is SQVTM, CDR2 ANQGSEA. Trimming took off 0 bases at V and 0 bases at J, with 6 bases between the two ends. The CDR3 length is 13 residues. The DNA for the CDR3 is TGCAGCGTTGAAGATCGGTACTCCTACGAGCAGTACTTC. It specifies CSVEDRYSYEQYF.

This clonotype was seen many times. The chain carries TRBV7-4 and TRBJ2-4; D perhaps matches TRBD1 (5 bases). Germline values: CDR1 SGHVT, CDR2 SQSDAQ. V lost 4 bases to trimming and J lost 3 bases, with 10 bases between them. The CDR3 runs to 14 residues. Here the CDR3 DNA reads TGTGCCAGCAGCTCGGGCCAGGGCAAAAACATTCAGTACTTC. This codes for CASSSGQGKNIQYF.

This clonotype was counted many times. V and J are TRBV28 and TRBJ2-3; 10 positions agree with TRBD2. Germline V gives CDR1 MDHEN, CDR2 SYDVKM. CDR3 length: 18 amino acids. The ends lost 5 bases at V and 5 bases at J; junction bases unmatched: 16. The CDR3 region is CASSRPIGLAENKDTQYF. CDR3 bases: TGTGCCAGCAGTCGACCCATAGGACTAGCGGAAAACAAAGATACGCAGTATTTT.

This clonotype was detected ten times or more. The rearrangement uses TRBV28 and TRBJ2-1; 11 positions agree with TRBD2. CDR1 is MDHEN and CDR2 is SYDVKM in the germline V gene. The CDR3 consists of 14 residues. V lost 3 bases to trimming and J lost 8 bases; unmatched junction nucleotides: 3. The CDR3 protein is CASSLDSGRDEQFF. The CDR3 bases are TGTGCCAGCAGTTTGGATAGCGGGAGGGATGAGCAGTTCTTC.

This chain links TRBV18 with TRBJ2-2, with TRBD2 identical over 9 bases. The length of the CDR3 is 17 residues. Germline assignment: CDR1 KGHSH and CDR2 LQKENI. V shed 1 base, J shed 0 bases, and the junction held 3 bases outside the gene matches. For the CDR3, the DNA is TGTGCCAGCTCACCACTTAGCGGGGGAACGAACACCGGGGAGCTGTTTTTT. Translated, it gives CASSPLSGGTNTGELFF. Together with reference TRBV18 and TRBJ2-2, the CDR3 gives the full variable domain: NAGVMQNPRHLVRRRGQEARLRCSPMKGHSHVYWYRQLPEEGLKFMVYLQKENIIDESGMPKERFSAEFPKEGPSILRIQQVVRGDSAAYFCASSPLSGGTNTGELFFGEGSRLTVL.

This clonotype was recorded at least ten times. The CDR3 coding sequence is TGTGCTAGTGGTTTGTCCAAATGGGCAGATGGGGATACGCAGTATTTT. Translation gives CASGLSKWADGDTQYF. The V and J genes are TRBV12-5 and TRBJ2-3, with no clear D. This CDR3 spans 16 amino acids. Looked up from germline, CDR1 is LGHNT and CDR2 is FRNRAP. Trimming took off 2 bases at V and 6 bases at J, with 18 bases between the two ends.

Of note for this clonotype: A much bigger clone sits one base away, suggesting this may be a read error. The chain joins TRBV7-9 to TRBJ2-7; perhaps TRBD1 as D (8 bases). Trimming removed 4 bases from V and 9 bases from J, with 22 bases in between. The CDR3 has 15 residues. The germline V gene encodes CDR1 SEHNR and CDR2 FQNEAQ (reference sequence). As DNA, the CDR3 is TGTGCCAGCAGCTCTACAGGGGGGGGCAAGGGGGGGCAGTACTTC. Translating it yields CASSSTGGGKGGQYF.

For the CDR3, the DNA is TGTGCCAGCAGTCCCCAGGGGGGCGCAAATGGCTACACCTTC. Protein sequence: CASSPQGGANGYTF. The rearrangement links TRBV6-5 to TRBJ1-2; TRBD1 aligns across 7 bases. V was clipped by 5 bases and J by 6 bases; unmatched bases: 9. CDR3 size: 14 residues. The germline CDR1 and CDR2 sequences are MNHEY and SVGAGI.

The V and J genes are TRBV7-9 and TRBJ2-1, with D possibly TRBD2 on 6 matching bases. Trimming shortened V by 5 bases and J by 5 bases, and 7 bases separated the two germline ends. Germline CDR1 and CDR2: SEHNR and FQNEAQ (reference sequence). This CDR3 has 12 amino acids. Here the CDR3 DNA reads TGTGCCAGCAGCGGGAGGAACAATGAGCAGTTCTTC. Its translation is CASSGRNNEQFF.

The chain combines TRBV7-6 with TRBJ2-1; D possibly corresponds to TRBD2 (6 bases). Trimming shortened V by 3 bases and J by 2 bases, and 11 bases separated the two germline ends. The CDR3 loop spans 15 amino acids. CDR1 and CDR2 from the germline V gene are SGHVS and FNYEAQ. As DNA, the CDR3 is TGTGCCAGCAGCTTGGATAGCGGAGCCTACAATGAGCAGTTCTTC. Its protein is CASSLDSGAYNEQFF.

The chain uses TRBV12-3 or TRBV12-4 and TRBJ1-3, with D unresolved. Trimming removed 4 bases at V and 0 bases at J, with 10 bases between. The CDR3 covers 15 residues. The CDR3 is CASSSSTNSGNTIYF. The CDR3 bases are TGTGCCAGCAGTTCATCGACCAACTCTGGAAACACCATATATTTT.

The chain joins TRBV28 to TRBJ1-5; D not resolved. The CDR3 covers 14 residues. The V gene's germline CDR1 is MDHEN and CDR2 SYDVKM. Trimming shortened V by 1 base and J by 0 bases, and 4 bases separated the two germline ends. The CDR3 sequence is CASSLSTSNQPQHF. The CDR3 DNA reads TGTGCCAGCAGTTTATCCACTAGCAATCAGCCCCAGCATTTT.

The CDR3 sequence: CASNSGRDNEQFF. CDR3 coding DNA: TGTGCCAGCAATAGCGGTCGAGACAATGAGCAGTTCTTC. The chain is built from TRBV19 and TRBJ2-1, with D possibly being TRBD2 (6 bases). Germline values: CDR1 LNHDA, CDR2 SQIVND (reference sequence). This CDR3 is 13 amino acids long. The germline V and J ends were trimmed by 9 bases and 5 bases, with 14 bases remaining between them.